The clone carrying this TCR beta chain has just a few counts. Its cognate antigen is unknown. The record originates from a study of tumour-infiltrating T cells in Burkitt lymphoma. Whole-study context: All epidemiological Burkitt lymphoma subtypes were represented in the cohort. Overall and progression-free survival were predicted by productive clonality. Study outcomes and limitations: Several public clonotypes were shared across many Burkitt lymphoma patients.

Produced via immunoSEQ multiplex PCR; TCRdb's table is partial and in-frame only. Of about 50,000 clones in the sample, around 30% were seen once. Unmatched junction bases numbered 6, after V lost 5 bases and J lost 1 base. CDR1 and CDR2 (germline): GTSNPN, SVGIG (reference sequence). The CDR3 sequence is 14 residues long. The receptor comes from a human donor with Burkitt lymphoma. The sequenced sample was tumor tissue. J is TRBJ1-2 and V is TRBV30; 8 nucleotides line up with TRBD1. In nucleotides, the CDR3 is TGTGCCTGGTTTCGGGGACAGGTTAACTATGGCTACACCTTC. This translates into CAWFRGQVNYGYTF.